Presented here are 18 T cell receptor beta chains from one specimen sequenced in a study of T cell clonotyping in hematopoietic cell transplantation. Assay used: immunoSEQ multiplex PCR; TCRdb lists only in-frame clones, some missing. The sample contains about 36,000 clones, around nine tenths of which appear only once. The sequencing sample was made of peripheral blood mononuclear cells. The receptor source for this set is a woman aged 40 to 55 in good health. Some clones in this sample may be carry-over from other donors' samples.

CDR3 nucleotides: TGTGCCAGCTCACCACCGGGAGGGTCGCCGTACGAGCAGTACTTC. Translated: CASSPPGGSPYEQYF. V and J are TRBV18 and TRBJ2-7, with 7 positions matching TRBD2. Germline values: CDR1 KGHSH, CDR2 LQKENI. V lost 0 bases to trimming and J lost 4 bases; unmatched junction nucleotides: 6. The CDR3 spans 15 residues.

The chain combines TRBV7-9 with TRBJ2-1, with 11 nucleotides matching TRBD2. Germline trimming cut 5 bases from V and 5 bases from J; bases unmatched to any gene: 5. CDR1 is SEHNR, CDR2 FQNEAQ, per germline (reference sequence). CDR3 size: 15 residues. The CDR3 region is CASSHETSGNNEQFF. CDR3 sequence (DNA): TGTGCCAGCAGCCACGAGACTAGCGGGAACAATGAGCAGTTCTTC.

V is TRBV5-1 and J is TRBJ2-5, with D possibly matching TRBD2 (6 bases). Trimming took 4 bases from V and 3 from J, leaving 10 bases between them. The CDR3 contains 13 residues. Looked up from germline, CDR1 is SGHRS and CDR2 is YFSETQ. CDR3 DNA sequence: TGCGCCAGCAGCGGAGGGACTGAAGAGACCCAGTACTTC. As protein: CASSGGTEETQYF.

The gene calls are TRBV11-3 and TRBJ1-2; TRBD1 agrees at 7 bases. The CDR3 is made up of 14 amino acids. Germline V gene sequence: CDR1 SGHNT, CDR2 YENEEA. V gave up 5 bases and J gave up 8 bases; unmatched junction bases: 11. The CDR3 DNA is TGTGCCAGCAGCCCTTGGACAGGAAGAGACGGCTACACCTTC. Translation: CASSPWTGRDGYTF.

V and J are TRBV5-6 and TRBJ2-5, with D perhaps matching TRBD1 (6 bases). CDR1 SGHDT and CDR2 YYEEEE come from the germline V gene. The CDR3 has 13 residues. Trimming stripped 5 bases from V and 7 bases from J, with 15 bases between. The CDR3 coding sequence is TGTGCCAGCAGTTATACCGGGACACTGACCCAGTACTTC. Residues: CASSYTGTLTQYF.

CDR3 sequence reads: CASSPPPGADYGYTF. Written as DNA, the CDR3 is TGTGCCAGCAGCCCACCCCCCGGGGCGGACTATGGCTACACCTTC. The chain joins TRBV28 to TRBJ1-2, with D tentatively TRBD1 (5 bases). The CDR3 is made up of 15 amino acids. V lost 6 bases, J lost 3 bases, and 17 bases lay in between. Germline lookup yields CDR1 MDHEN and CDR2 SYDVKM.

The V gene is TRBV28, the J gene TRBJ1-4; D might be TRBD1 (5 bases). V lost 6 bases and J 7 bases, leaving 12 bases between the germline ends. This CDR3 contains 13 residues. CDR1 MDHEN and CDR2 SYDVKM come from the germline V gene. The CDR3 coding sequence is TGTGCCAGCAGATGGCAGGGTGGTGAAAAACTGTTTTTT. Its protein is CASRWQGGEKLFF.

J is TRBJ1-3 and V is TRBV4-3; no firm D call. V was cut by 0 bases and J by 0 bases, with 6 bases left in between. The CDR3 contains 15 residues. Germline V gene lookup returns CDR1 LGHNA and CDR2 YSLEER. Written as DNA, the CDR3 is TGCGCCAGCAGCCAAGATCGGAGCTCTGGAAACACCATATATTTT. The encoded protein is CASSQDRSSGNTIYF.

CDR3 sequence (DNA): TGTGCCAGCAGCTTAGAAGTGGTATCCTACGAGCAGTACTTC. It translates to CASSLEVVSYEQYF. This chain links TRBV7-2 with TRBJ2-7; the D is unclear. Germline assignment: CDR1 SGHTA and CDR2 FQGNSA. Trimming removed 1 base at V and 1 base at J, with 8 bases between. The CDR3 extends over 14 amino acids.

J is TRBJ2-7 and V is TRBV28, with 8 bases fitting TRBD1. The CDR3 has 13 amino acids. Germline V gene sequence: CDR1 MDHEN, CDR2 SYDVKM. The V segment lost 10 bases and the J segment 4 bases; nucleotides outside the gene matches: 9. CDR3 nucleotide sequence: TGTGCCACGACGGGACAGGATCCGTACGAGCAGTACTTC. Translated, it gives CATTGQDPYEQYF.

The J gene is TRBJ2-5, the V gene TRBV19; the D gene is possibly TRBD1 (6 bases). Germline assignment: CDR1 LNHDA and CDR2 SQIVND (reference sequence). Deletions cut 4 bases from V and 2 bases from J, with 29 bases between. CDR3 length: 20 residues. The CDR3, as DNA: TGTGCCAGTAGTAAGGTTTCTGGGCAGGGGTGGATTAGGGTGCAAGAGACCCAGTACTTC. Its protein product is CASSKVSGQGWIRVQETQYF.

The chain carries TRBV28 and TRBJ2-7; no reliable D call. Germline V lookup: CDR1 MDHEN, CDR2 SYDVKM. This CDR3 spans 13 amino acids. V was pared by 5 bases and J by 0 bases, with 8 bases between. The CDR3, as DNA: TGTGCCAGCAGTATGGGAAACTCCTACGAGCAGTACTTC. Translating gives CASSMGNSYEQYF.

This clone was counted once. Written as DNA, the CDR3 is TGCGCCAGCAGCCGAGGCCCCGGGACAGGGGGCAGTCAGCCCCAGCATTTT. It translates to CASSRGPGTGGSQPQHF. The chain couples TRBV5-1 to TRBJ1-5; 12 nucleotides align to TRBD1. Germline values: CDR1 SGHRS, CDR2 YFSETQ. Trimming removed 4 bases from V and 6 bases from J; junction bases left unmatched: 11. This CDR3 region has 17 residues.

The rearrangement uses TRBV5-5 and TRBJ2-1; D is unclear. This CDR3 is 10 amino acids long. V was clipped by 1 base and J by 7 bases, with 0 bases between them. Germline V lookup: CDR1 SGHKS, CDR2 YYEKEE (reference sequence). CDR3 bases: TGTGCCAGCAGCTTGAATGAGCAGTTCTTC. Its translation is CASSLNEQFF.

V is TRBV28 and J is TRBJ1-4, with D hard to call. CDR1 MDHEN and CDR2 SYDVKM come from the germline V gene. V shed 6 bases and J shed 10 bases, with 12 bases lying between them. The CDR3 is made up of 12 amino acids. In DNA form, the CDR3 reads TGTGCCAGCAGCACAAACAGTCGAAAACTGTTTTTT. It encodes CASSTNSRKLFF.

The chain combines TRBV29-1 with TRBJ1-2, with D hard to call. The ends were cut back, 2 bases at V and 7 bases at J, with 5 bases in the middle. This CDR3 has 10 residues. Germline CDR1 is SQVTM and CDR2 is ANQGSEA. The CDR3 DNA follows: TGCAGCGTTGAAAGGCGTGGCTACACCTTC. It translates to CSVERRGYTF.

In DNA form, the CDR3 reads TGTGCCAGCAGCCCCGGACTAGCGGGAACCGGGGAGCTGTTTTTT. Translated, it gives CASSPGLAGTGELFF. The chain is built from TRBV7-9 and TRBJ2-2, with 12 nucleotides matching TRBD2. This CDR3 is 15 amino acids long. V lost 5 bases, J lost 5 bases, and 3 bases stayed unmatched. Per the germline V gene, CDR1 is SEHNR and CDR2 is FQNEAQ (reference sequence).

The rearrangement joins TRBV6-1 to TRBJ1-3, with no clear D. Trimming left V 2 bases short and J 2 bases short, with 13 bases between. The CDR3 consists of 16 residues. CDR1 and CDR2 from the germline V gene are MNHNS and SASEGT. In DNA, the CDR3 is TGTGCCAGCAGTGAAAGCGTGGGAAGCCCTGGAAACACCATATATTTT. As protein: CASSESVGSPGNTIYF.